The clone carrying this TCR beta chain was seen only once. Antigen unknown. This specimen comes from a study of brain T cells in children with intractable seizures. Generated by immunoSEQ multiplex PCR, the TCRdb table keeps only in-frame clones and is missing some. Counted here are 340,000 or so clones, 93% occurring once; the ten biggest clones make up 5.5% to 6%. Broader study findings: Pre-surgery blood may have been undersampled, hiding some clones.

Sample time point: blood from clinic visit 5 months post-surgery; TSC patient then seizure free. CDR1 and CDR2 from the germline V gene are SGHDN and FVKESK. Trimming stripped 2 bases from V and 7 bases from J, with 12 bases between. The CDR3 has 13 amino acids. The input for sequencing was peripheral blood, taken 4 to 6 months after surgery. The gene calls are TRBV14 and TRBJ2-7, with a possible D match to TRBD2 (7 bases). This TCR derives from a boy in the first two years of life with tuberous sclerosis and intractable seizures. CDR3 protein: CASSQPRGGEQYF. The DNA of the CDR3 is TGTGCCAGCAGCCAACCCAGGGGAGGGGAGCAGTACTTC. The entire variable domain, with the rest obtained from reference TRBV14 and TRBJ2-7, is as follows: EAGVTQFPSHSVIEKGQTVTLRCDPISGHDNLYWYRRVMGKEIKFLLHFVKESKQDESGMPNNRFLAERTGGTYSTLKVQPAELEDSGVYFCASSQPRGGEQYFGPGTRLTVT.